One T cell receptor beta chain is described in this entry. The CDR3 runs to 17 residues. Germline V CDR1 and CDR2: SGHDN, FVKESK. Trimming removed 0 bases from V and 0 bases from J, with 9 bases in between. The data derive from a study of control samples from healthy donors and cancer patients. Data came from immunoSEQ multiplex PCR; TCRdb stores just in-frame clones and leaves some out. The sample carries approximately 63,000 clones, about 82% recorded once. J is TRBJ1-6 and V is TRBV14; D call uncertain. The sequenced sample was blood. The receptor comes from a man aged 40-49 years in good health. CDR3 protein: CASSQDQVLSYNSPLHF. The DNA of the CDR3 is TGTGCCAGCAGCCAAGACCAAGTTCTCTCCTATAATTCACCCCTCCACTTT.